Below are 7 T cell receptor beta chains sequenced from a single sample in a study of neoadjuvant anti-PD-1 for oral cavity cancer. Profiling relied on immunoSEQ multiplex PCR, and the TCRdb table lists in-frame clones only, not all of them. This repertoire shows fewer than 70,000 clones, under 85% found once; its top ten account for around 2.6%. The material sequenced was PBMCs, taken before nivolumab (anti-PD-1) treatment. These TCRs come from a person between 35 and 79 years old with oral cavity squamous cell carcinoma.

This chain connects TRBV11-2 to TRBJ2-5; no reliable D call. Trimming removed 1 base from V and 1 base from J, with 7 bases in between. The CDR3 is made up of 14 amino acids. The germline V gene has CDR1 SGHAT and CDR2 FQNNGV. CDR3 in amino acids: CASSLGLLQETQYF. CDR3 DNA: TGTGCCAGCAGCTTAGGACTGCTCCAAGAGACCCAGTACTTC.

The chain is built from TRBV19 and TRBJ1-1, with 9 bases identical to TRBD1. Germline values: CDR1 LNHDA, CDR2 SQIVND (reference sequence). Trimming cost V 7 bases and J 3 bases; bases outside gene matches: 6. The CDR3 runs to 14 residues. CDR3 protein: CASTRRDRDTEAFF. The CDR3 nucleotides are TGTGCCAGTACCCGCCGGGACAGGGACACTGAAGCTTTCTTT.

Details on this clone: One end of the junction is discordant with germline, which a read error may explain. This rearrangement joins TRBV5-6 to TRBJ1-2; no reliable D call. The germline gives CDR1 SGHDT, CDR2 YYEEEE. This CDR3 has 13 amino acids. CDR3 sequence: CASGLASNSGYTF. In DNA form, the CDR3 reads TGTGCCAGCGGCTTGGCTTCCAACTCTGGCTACACCTTC.

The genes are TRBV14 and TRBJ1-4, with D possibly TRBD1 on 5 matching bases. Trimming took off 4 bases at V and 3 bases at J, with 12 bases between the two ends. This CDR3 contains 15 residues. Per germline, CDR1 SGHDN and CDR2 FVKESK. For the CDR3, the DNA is TGTGCCAGCAGCCCTCTCGGGGGGGCTAATGAAAAACTGTTTTTT. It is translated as CASSPLGGANEKLFF.

In nucleotides, the CDR3 is TGTGCCAGCAGGACCCTGAGGGGGCGAACTGAAGCTTTCTTT. It codes for CASRTLRGRTEAFF. V and J are TRBV6-1 and TRBJ1-1; 7 positions match TRBD1. CDR1 is MNHNS and CDR2 is SASEGT in the germline V gene. Losses at the gene ends were 6 bases for V and 5 bases for J; bases not matched to a gene: 9. The CDR3 has 14 residues.

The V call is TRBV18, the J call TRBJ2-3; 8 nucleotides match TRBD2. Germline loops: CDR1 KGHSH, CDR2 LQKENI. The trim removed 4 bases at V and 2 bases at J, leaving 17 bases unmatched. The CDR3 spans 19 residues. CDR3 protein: CASSLITGTRGRNTDTQYF. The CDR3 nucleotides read TGTGCCAGCTCACTAATAACCGGGACTAGGGGGAGGAACACAGATACGCAGTATTTT.

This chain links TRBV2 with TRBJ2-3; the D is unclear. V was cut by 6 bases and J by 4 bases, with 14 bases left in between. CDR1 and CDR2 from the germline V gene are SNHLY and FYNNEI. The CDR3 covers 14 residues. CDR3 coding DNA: TGTGCCAGCAGGCCCCCGACTGTTGCAGATACGCAGTATTTT. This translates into CASRPPTVADTQYF.